Below are 3 T cell receptor beta chains sequenced from a single sample in a study of blood T cell repertoires in COVID-19. Sequenced by immunoSEQ multiplex PCR; TCRdb stores in-frame clones only, minus some. This sample yields about 180,000 clones, of which roughly nine tenths are seen a single time; under 2% belongs to the top ten. The sequenced sample was peripheral blood. These receptors were obtained from a man aged 18 to 29 who had recovered from COVID-19.

This chain connects TRBV9 to TRBJ2-3, with TRBD1 matching over 8 bases. CDR1 is SGDLS, CDR2 YYNGEE, per germline. J lost 4 bases, V lost 1 base, and 5 bases had no gene match. This CDR3 is 15 amino acids long. The CDR3 DNA is TGTGCCAGCAGCGTAAGGGGACAGGTCCCAGATACGCAGTATTTT. Amino acids: CASSVRGQVPDTQYF.

The chain carries TRBV19 and TRBJ2-7; 8 nucleotides agree with TRBD2. The length of the CDR3 is 15 residues. Germline-derived CDR1 and CDR2 are LNHDA and SQIVND (reference sequence). Trimming removed 5 bases from V and 6 bases from J; junction bases left unmatched: 12. CDR3 nucleotide sequence: TGTGCCAGTAGTGTCAGTGCAGGCGGGAGGTTCGAGCAGTACTTC. Amino acids: CASSVSAGGRFEQYF.

A remark on this clone: In the same sample, other DNA sequences code for this CDR3. The chain employs TRBV7-2 and TRBJ2-7, with D hard to call. With 5 bases removed from V and 3 bases from J, the gap between germline ends came to 5 bases. CDR1 is SGHTA, CDR2 FQGNSA, per germline. This CDR3 is 11 amino acids long. The CDR3 sequence: CASSPGYEQYF. DNA for the CDR3: TGTGCCAGCAGCCCGGGCTACGAGCAGTACTTC.